This passage covers 30 T cell receptor beta chains from one sample sequenced in a study of shared clonotypes between healthy human individuals. Sequencing was performed with immunoSEQ multiplex PCR; in TCRdb, only in-frame clones are kept and a portion is missing. The sample carries over a million clones, about three quarters recorded once. Sequences were obtained from memory CD4+ T cells sorted from blood. Subset indicated: CD45RA-negative fraction. These receptors all stem from a man in his late teens or twenties in good health.

The CDR3 loop reads CASTPGLGQSGEYF. CDR3 DNA sequence: TGTGCCAGCACCCCAGGACTCGGACAGTCCGGGGAATACTTC. The J gene is TRBJ2-7, the V gene TRBV5-6; TRBD1 is a possible D gene (6 bases). The CDR3 contains 14 residues. The germline V gene has CDR1 SGHDT and CDR2 YYEEEE. The V gene lost 6 bases and the J gene lost 13 bases, with 26 bases spanning the gap.

The chain uses TRBV7-3 and TRBJ1-2, with TRBD1 matching over 10 bases. The CDR3 is 15 residues long. CDR1 is SGHTA, CDR2 FQGTGA, per germline. With V trimmed by 5 bases and J by 11 bases, 14 bases remained unmatched. The CDR3 protein is CASSQTAPGQGIYTF. The CDR3 bases are TGTGCCAGCAGCCAGACGGCACCGGGACAGGGGATTTACACCTTC.

The rearrangement links TRBV5-4 to TRBJ1-6; D call uncertain. CDR1 and CDR2 from the germline V gene are SGHNT and YYREEE (reference sequence). There are 15 residues in the CDR3. V shed 0 bases and J shed 7 bases, with 11 bases lying between them. The CDR3, as DNA: TGTGCCAGCAGCTTGGTTGACCGGGGAAATTCACCCCTCCACTTT. Its translation is CASSLVDRGNSPLHF.

The gene calls are TRBV10-3 and TRBJ2-3; 12 positions agree with TRBD2. With 10 bases clipped from V and 0 bases from J, the junction kept 5 bases outside the gene matches. Per the germline V gene, CDR1 is ENHRY and CDR2 is SYGVKD. The CDR3 has 15 residues. In nucleotides, the CDR3 is TGTGCCACCGGCGGACTAGCGGGAAGCACAGATACGCAGTATTTT. Translating it yields CATGGLAGSTDTQYF.

This clone occurred a few times. Other DNA sequences in the sample encode the same CDR3. V and J are TRBV19 and TRBJ2-6; 7 bases are shared with TRBD1. Looked up from germline, CDR1 is LNHDA and CDR2 is SQIVND (reference sequence). The trim removed 4 bases at V and 4 bases at J, leaving 4 bases unmatched. The CDR3 is made up of 15 amino acids. This CDR3 is CASSSDRAGANVLTF. The CDR3 nucleotides read TGTGCCAGTAGTAGTGACAGGGCCGGGGCCAACGTCCTGACTTTC.

V is TRBV6-1 and J is TRBJ1-2, with 7 bases identical to TRBD1. Per the germline V gene, CDR1 is MNHNS and CDR2 is SASEGT. The V gene end was trimmed by 8 bases and the J gene end by 4 bases; junction bases not matched to a gene: 7. This CDR3 has 13 residues. The CDR3 DNA follows: TGTGCCAGCTCGGAAGGACAGGCCTATGGCTACACCTTC. Translation: CASSEGQAYGYTF.

The genes are TRBV28 and TRBJ2-2; D assignment may be TRBD1 or TRBD2 (6 bases each). Germline V gives CDR1 MDHEN, CDR2 SYDVKM. This CDR3 comprises 14 residues. Trimming left V 6 bases short and J 5 bases short, with 13 bases between. CDR3 nucleotides: TGTGCCAGCAGAGCCACAGGGAGGACCGGGGAGCTGTTTTTT. Its protein product is CASRATGRTGELFF.

The chain carries TRBV19 and TRBJ2-1, with 9 positions matching TRBD1. Per germline, CDR1 LNHDA and CDR2 SQIVND (reference sequence). The CDR3 is 15 residues long. The V gene end was trimmed by 10 bases and the J gene end by 8 bases; junction bases not matched to a gene: 15. This CDR3 is CANKSTGGSLDEQFF. In DNA, the CDR3 is TGTGCCAATAAGTCGACAGGGGGGTCCCTCGATGAGCAGTTCTTC.

The gene calls are TRBV6-1 and TRBJ1-4, with a tentative D call TRBD1 (6 bases). Trimming removed 1 base from V and 8 bases from J, with 14 bases in between. Germline V gene lookup returns CDR1 MNHNS and CDR2 SASEGT. The CDR3 has 15 amino acids. In nucleotides, the CDR3 is TGTGCCAGCAGTGAAGGCACAGGGCTGGGAGAAAAACTGTTTTTT. This sequence encodes CASSEGTGLGEKLFF.

This rearrangement joins TRBV28 to TRBJ2-7; 7 nucleotides match TRBD2. Germline V CDR1 and CDR2: MDHEN, SYDVKM. The CDR3 length is 14 residues. J lost 7 bases, V lost 6 bases, and 12 bases had no gene match. CDR3 coding DNA: TGTGCCAGCAGGCAAGGGACCGGGCGGGGGGAGCAGTACTTC. Its protein is CASRQGTGRGEQYF.

The chain joins TRBV7-2 to TRBJ1-1; TRBD1 agrees at 10 bases. This CDR3 contains 16 residues. Germline assignment: CDR1 SGHTA and CDR2 FQGNSA. V dropped 5 bases and J dropped 7; count of bases not matched to a gene: 13. The CDR3 DNA sequence: TGTGCCAGCAGCCCTAACCCGACAGGGGGCCGGGGTGAAGCTTTCTTT. This sequence encodes CASSPNPTGGRGEAFF.

The rearrangement uses TRBV11-2 and TRBJ2-7; possibly TRBD1 for D (6 bases). The germline V gene has CDR1 SGHAT and CDR2 FQNNGV. Trimming stripped 1 base from V and 3 bases from J, with 10 bases between. The CDR3 has 14 amino acids. The CDR3 sequence is CASSLAQGGYEQYF. CDR3 nucleotide sequence: TGTGCCAGCAGCTTAGCGCAAGGGGGCTACGAGCAGTACTTC.

The chain combines TRBV30 with TRBJ2-1, with D possibly being TRBD1 or TRBD2 (5 bases each). CDR3 length: 13 residues. Germline CDR1 is GTSNPN and CDR2 is SVGIG (reference sequence). V lost 0 bases and J lost 10, with 13 bases in between. CDR3 in amino acids: CAWSVTDRGEQFF. Here the CDR3 DNA reads TGTGCCTGGAGTGTAACTGATCGGGGCGAGCAGTTCTTC.

This rearrangement joins TRBV7-2 to TRBJ2-5; no reliable D call. With 1 base removed from V and 5 bases from J, the gap between germline ends came to 17 bases. The germline V gene has CDR1 SGHTA and CDR2 FQGNSA. The CDR3 loop spans 16 amino acids. The chain's CDR3 is CASSLGTGLIGETQYF. Written as DNA, the CDR3 is TGTGCCAGCAGCTTAGGTACCGGGTTGATTGGGGAGACCCAGTACTTC.

The CDR3 is CASRGRSYNEQFF. The CDR3 coding sequence is TGTGCCAGCCGAGGGCGGTCCTACAATGAGCAGTTCTTC. V usage is TRBV28 and J usage is TRBJ2-1; TRBD2 might be the D (5 bases). This CDR3 is built from 13 residues. Germline assignment: CDR1 MDHEN and CDR2 SYDVKM. V dropped 8 bases and J dropped 1 base, with 9 bases sitting between them. The variable domain in full, completed from reference TRBV28 and TRBJ2-1, reads DVKVTQSSRYLVKRTGEKVFLECVQDMDHENMFWYRQDPGLGLRLIYFSYDVKMKEKGDIPEGYSVSREKKERFSLILESASTNQTSMYLCASRGRSYNEQFFGPGTRLTVL.

The sample holds a few counts of this clone. The rearrangement uses TRBV15 and TRBJ2-5, with D hard to call. Germline values: CDR1 LNHNV, CDR2 YYDKDF (reference sequence). Trimming left V 0 bases short and J 1 base short, with 9 bases between. CDR3 length: 15 residues. The CDR3 protein is CATSRDIQSQETQYF. The CDR3 DNA sequence: TGTGCCACCAGCAGAGATATCCAGTCCCAAGAGACCCAGTACTTC.

This clone was observed a few times. This sequence may be a read error, since a much larger clone differs from it by one base. Distinct nucleotide sequences in the sample also encode this CDR3. The chain combines TRBV7-2 with TRBJ2-1, with D perhaps TRBD1 (6 bases). The ends were cut back, 0 bases at V and 0 bases at J, with 6 bases in the middle. Germline V gives CDR1 SGHTA, CDR2 FQGNSA. The CDR3 is 15 residues long. CDR3 loop: CASSLAQGSYNEQFF. CDR3 DNA: TGTGCCAGCAGCTTAGCACAGGGCTCCTACAATGAGCAGTTCTTC.

This clone was found once. The chain employs TRBV2 and TRBJ2-2; 10 bases agree with TRBD2. The ends lost 10 bases at V and 6 bases at J; junction bases unmatched: 2. The germline V gene has CDR1 SNHLY and CDR2 FYNNEI. The CDR3 loop spans 12 amino acids. The DNA of the CDR3 is TGTGCCACCCTAGCGGGAGCCGGGGAGCTGTTTTTT. This encodes CATLAGAGELFF.

The J gene is TRBJ2-1, the V gene TRBV6-5, with a possible D match to TRBD1 (5 bases). Germline V gene data show CDR1 as MNHEY and CDR2 as SVGAGI. CDR3 length: 14 amino acids. Deletions cut 5 bases from V and 6 bases from J, with 14 bases between. The CDR3 here is CASSLDDSRNEQFF. The CDR3 nucleotides are TGTGCCAGCAGTCTAGACGACAGTCGCAATGAGCAGTTCTTC.

The chain employs TRBV28 and TRBJ2-3; D is uncertain. The V gene lost 6 bases and the J gene lost 2 bases, with 15 bases spanning the gap. The germline gives CDR1 MDHEN, CDR2 SYDVKM. The CDR3 runs to 15 residues. The CDR3 DNA sequence: TGTGCCAGCAGCCCGCCTTACGAAATCACAGATACGCAGTATTTT. This gives the protein CASSPPYEITDTQYF.

The gene calls are TRBV6-6 and TRBJ1-3, with D possibly being TRBD1 (6 bases). The length of the CDR3 is 14 residues. Per the germline V gene, CDR1 is MNHNY and CDR2 is SVGAGI (reference sequence). V was clipped by 8 bases and J by 2 bases, with 13 bases between them. The CDR3 protein is CASVGRGAGNTIYF. In DNA, the CDR3 is TGTGCCAGCGTCGGCAGGGGTGCTGGAAACACCATATATTTT.

J is TRBJ1-3 and V is TRBV27, with D possibly TRBD1 on 6 matching bases. V lost 5 bases and J lost 1, with 12 bases in between. Per germline, CDR1 MNHEY and CDR2 SMNVEV (reference sequence). This CDR3 has 15 amino acids. This CDR3 is CASSPVGTSGNTIYF. CDR3 nucleotide sequence: TGTGCCAGCAGTCCGGTCGGGACATCTGGAAACACCATATATTTT.

The chain combines TRBV7-2 with TRBJ2-7; D call uncertain. Germline V lookup: CDR1 SGHTA, CDR2 FQGNSA. The CDR3 covers 14 residues. V was cut by 3 bases and J by 5 bases, with 14 bases left in between. CDR3 sequence: CASSLRTGPDEQYF. The CDR3 region has the DNA TGTGCCAGCAGCTTGCGGACCGGGCCAGACGAGCAGTACTTC.

The chain links TRBV5-8 to TRBJ2-7, with D perhaps TRBD1 or TRBD2 (6 bases each). V lost 6 bases, J lost 3 bases, and 19 bases lay in between. This CDR3 is 15 amino acids long. The germline gives CDR1 SGHTS, CDR2 YDEGEE. DNA for the CDR3: TGTGCCAGCACCAAGGCGATGGGGGGCCGCTACGAGCAGTACTTC. Encoded protein: CASTKAMGGRYEQYF.

As to this clone: Different DNA sequences within this sample yield the same CDR3. Here the CDR3 reads CASSLAGGNTEAFF. The DNA of the CDR3 is TGTGCCAGCAGCTTGGCAGGAGGAAACACTGAAGCTTTCTTT. The chain has TRBV5-4 and TRBJ1-1; D ambiguous. V lost 0 bases and J 2 bases, leaving 8 bases between the germline ends. Germline V gene lookup returns CDR1 SGHNT and CDR2 YYREEE (reference sequence). CDR3 length equals 14 residues.

This clone was found once. As the CDR3 is not closed by the conserved phenylalanine or tryptophan, this likely results from a read error. It is unclear where the CDR3 begins or ends on the DNA, so no DNA is shown, and the CDR3 is as TCRdb lists it. V usage is TRBV27 and J usage is TRBJ2-7; TRBD1, the table's D call, lacks a check against the DNA. The CDR3 spans 8 residues, counting both ends. Germline CDR1 and CDR2: MNHEY and SMNVEV (reference sequence). CDR3 loop: CASSPIPP.

The rearrangement joins TRBV5-1 to TRBJ1-1; 9 nucleotides align to TRBD1. With V trimmed by 4 bases and J by 0 bases, 7 bases remained unmatched. CDR3 length: 16 amino acids. The germline V gene has CDR1 SGHRS and CDR2 YFSETQ. This CDR3 is CASSVTGGSMNTEAFF. CDR3 coding DNA: TGCGCCAGCAGCGTAACAGGGGGCTCGATGAACACTGAAGCTTTCTTT. Together with reference TRBV5-1 and TRBJ1-1, the CDR3 gives the full variable domain: KAGVTQTPRYLIKTRGQQVTLSCSPISGHRSVSWYQQTPGQGLQFLFEYFSETQRNKGNFPGRFSGRQFSNSRSEMNVSTLELGDSALYLCASSVTGGSMNTEAFFGQGTRLTVV.

The V gene is TRBV27, the J gene TRBJ2-5; D gene ambiguous. The CDR3 consists of 15 residues. Trimming left V 5 bases short and J 4 bases short, with 17 bases between. Germline V gives CDR1 MNHEY, CDR2 SMNVEV (reference sequence). CDR3 nucleotides: TGTGCCAGCAGTGCCCTAGGGCCCGCAGCAGAGACCCAGTACTTC. Translating it yields CASSALGPAAETQYF.

The genes are TRBV29-1 and TRBJ2-5, with a possible D match to TRBD1 (5 bases). The CDR3 is 14 amino acids. Germline V lookup: CDR1 SQVTM, CDR2 ANQGSEA. The ends were cut back, 6 bases at V and 5 bases at J, with 19 bases in the middle. CDR3 bases: TGCAGCGTGGTGCGTTTAGGGGTTGTGGAGACCCAGTACTTC. Amino acid sequence: CSVVRLGVVETQYF.

The genes are TRBV2 and TRBJ2-1; 11 bases fit TRBD2. There are 15 residues in the CDR3. CDR1 and CDR2 (germline): SNHLY, FYNNEI. J was trimmed by 3 bases and V by 6 bases; bases with no gene match: 4. This chain's CDR3 is CASRQTSGDYNEQFF. In DNA, the CDR3 is TGTGCCAGCAGGCAGACTAGCGGGGACTACAATGAGCAGTTCTTC.